A single T cell receptor (beta chain) is shown here with its context. The antigen remains undetermined. The sample is drawn from a study of CXCR3-negative and CXCR3-positive naive CD8 T cells. This CDR3 contains 13 residues. Germline assignment: CDR1 LNHNV and CDR2 YYDKDF (reference sequence). Study results and caveats: Naive subsets were similarly diverse, while memory CD8+ repertoires were much less diverse. Relative to CXCR3-negative naive cells, CXCR3-positive naive cells had more hydrophobic TRB CDR3s. It was found that naive subsets had comparable surface CD5, and TCR strength was inferred from TRB CDR3 properties.

Libraries of TRB cDNA were made by 5' RACE and carried UMIs. After re-calling the 5' RACE reads, TCRdb lists one entry per CDR3 protein, DNA absent. The repertoire table contains about 120,000 distinct CDR3 sequences. The sorter processed each CD8+ T cell subset in triplicate at roughly 280,000 cells apiece. Phenotypically, naive CD8+ T cells corresponded to CD45RO-CCR7+CD27+CD95-. This chain joins TRBV15 and TRBJ2-5. The receptor was derived from a human donor in good health. Some clones in this sample may be carry-over from other donors' samples. The sample comprised naive CXCR3+ CD8+ T cells from blood. Subset here: CD45RO-CCR7+CD27+CD95- naive CD8+ T cells expressing CXCR3 (TNR3+). This CDR3 reads CATSMAAQETQYF.